The 8 T cell receptor beta chains reported below all come from one sample, sequenced in a study of cytomegalovirus exposure and HLA in healthy donors. Here immunoSEQ multiplex PCR was the method, and the copy in TCRdb shows in-frame clones only, minus some. The repertoire holds about 55,000 clones, more than 80% seen once, with around 2.8% in the top ten. The specimen sequenced was PBMCs. These receptors all stem from a man younger than 30 in good health and CMV-seronegative.

This clone was found once. J is TRBJ1-2 and V is TRBV25-1; D ambiguous. V gave up 3 bases and J gave up 2 bases, with 7 bases separating them. The germline gives CDR1 MGHDK, CDR2 SYGVNS. The CDR3 covers 13 residues. The CDR3 DNA sequence: TGTGCCAGCAGTGAGGGAGGAAACTATGGCTACACCTTC. Its protein product is CASSEGGNYGYTF.

The chain employs TRBV5-1 and TRBJ2-2; 14 bases map to TRBD2. V was pared by 4 bases and J by 1 base, with 9 bases of the junction left unmatched. Per germline, CDR1 SGHRS and CDR2 YFSETQ. This CDR3 region has 19 residues. CDR3 sequence: CASSLALGLAGENTGELFF. CDR3 sequence (DNA): TGCGCCAGCAGCCTCGCCCTGGGACTAGCGGGAGAGAACACCGGGGAGCTGTTTTTT. Full variable domain (missing parts from reference TRBV5-1 and TRBJ2-2): KAGVTQTPRYLIKTRGQQVTLSCSPISGHRSVSWYQQTPGQGLQFLFEYFSETQRNKGNFPGRFSGRQFSNSRSEMNVSTLELGDSALYLCASSLALGLAGENTGELFFGEGSRLTVL.

The chain is built from TRBV27 and TRBJ2-7, with 7 bases matching TRBD2. The CDR3 spans 14 residues. V was pared by 2 bases and J by 3 bases, with 4 bases of the junction left unmatched. Germline CDR1 and CDR2: MNHEY and SMNVEV (reference sequence). CDR3 loop: CASSLMGEGYEQYF. As DNA, the CDR3 is TGTGCCAGCAGTTTAATGGGGGAGGGCTACGAGCAGTACTTC.

This sequence joins TRBV7-9 and TRBJ2-1; 9 bases line up with TRBD1. V lost 4 bases to trimming and J lost 2 bases; unmatched junction nucleotides: 9. CDR1 and CDR2 (germline): SEHNR, FQNEAQ (reference sequence). The CDR3 has 17 residues. The CDR3 nucleotides read TGTGCCAGCAGCTCCTCACAGGGGGCGCGCCCCTACAATGAGCAGTTCTTC. Translating it yields CASSSSQGARPYNEQFF.

The chain combines TRBV5-1 with TRBJ2-5; no firm D call. Trimming removed 0 bases from V and 3 bases from J, with 15 bases in between. The CDR3 runs 16 residues. Germline V lookup: CDR1 SGHRS, CDR2 YFSETQ. DNA of the CDR3: TGCGCCAGCAGCTTGGGGTCAGGTGGCTTTAAAGAGACCCAGTACTTC. Translating gives CASSLGSGGFKETQYF.

The chain uses TRBV5-5 and TRBJ2-4; D perhaps matches TRBD1 (5 bases). Trimming stripped 0 bases from V and 5 bases from J, with 9 bases between. Germline V CDR1 and CDR2: SGHKS, YYEKEE (reference sequence). The CDR3 is 14 residues long. The CDR3 DNA is TGTGCCAGCAGCTTGGAAATAGGGGAAAACATTCAGTACTTC. It is translated as CASSLEIGENIQYF.

This chain joins TRBV6-1 and TRBJ2-1; TRBD2 matches 14 bases. V was pared by 4 bases and J by 8 bases, with 4 bases of the junction left unmatched. This CDR3 is built from 15 residues. Germline lookup yields CDR1 MNHNS and CDR2 SASEGT. The CDR3 is CASSGGTSGSDEQFF. Here the CDR3 DNA reads TGTGCCAGCAGTGGGGGGACTAGCGGGAGCGATGAGCAGTTCTTC.

The chain combines TRBV4-2 with TRBJ2-1; 8 bases are a match to TRBD2. Germline V gene sequence: CDR1 LGHNA, CDR2 YNFKEQ. V shed 0 bases, J shed 0 bases, and the junction held 4 bases outside the gene matches. There are 17 residues in the CDR3. The chain's CDR3 is CASSQEESGSSYNEQFF. The CDR3 DNA follows: TGTGCCAGCAGCCAAGAGGAGAGCGGGAGCTCCTACAATGAGCAGTTCTTC.